A single sample is the source of the 32 T cell receptor beta chains below, sequenced in a study of cytomegalovirus exposure and HLA in healthy donors. Only in-frame clones appear in the TCRdb table, and some are missing; sequencing was by immunoSEQ multiplex PCR. The data hold roughly 60,000 clones, with about 90% observed a single time. The specimen was PBMCs. Every receptor here comes from a woman aged 18-29 years in good health and CMV-seronegative.

V gene TRBV6-5 combines with J gene TRBJ1-3, with 7 bases lining up with TRBD1. V lost 6 bases, J lost 7 bases, and 12 bases stayed unmatched. Germline V lookup: CDR1 MNHEY, CDR2 SVGAGI. The CDR3 spans 15 residues. CDR3 sequence (DNA): TGTGCCAGCAGCCTCAGGTGGACAGGAGGTAACACCATATATTTT. Protein sequence: CASSLRWTGGNTIYF.

The chain couples TRBV7-9 to TRBJ2-1, with 8 bases identical to TRBD2. CDR1 is SEHNR, CDR2 FQNEAQ, per germline (reference sequence). CDR3 length: 16 amino acids. The trim removed 5 bases at V and 7 bases at J, leaving 13 bases unmatched. In nucleotides, the CDR3 is TGTGCCAGCAGCCCTGACAGCGGGAGATCGTGGAATGAGCAGTTCTTC. It yields the protein CASSPDSGRSWNEQFF.

This chain uses TRBV19 with TRBJ2-5; TRBD1 agrees at 9 bases. CDR1 and CDR2 (germline): LNHDA, SQIVND (reference sequence). With V trimmed by 2 bases and J by 3 bases, 7 bases remained unmatched. The CDR3 spans 16 residues. CDR3 protein: CASSIRGTGPEETQYF. The CDR3 nucleotides read TGTGCCAGTAGTATACGGGGGACAGGGCCTGAAGAGACCCAGTACTTC.

The chain employs TRBV19 and TRBJ2-3; 7 bases are shared with TRBD2. The CDR3 sequence is 13 residues long. After removal of 6 bases from V and 6 bases from J, the junction contained 6 bases not matched to a gene. Germline assignment: CDR1 LNHDA and CDR2 SQIVND (reference sequence). The CDR3: CASSPDGGDTQYF. CDR3 sequence (DNA): TGTGCCAGTAGCCCAGACGGGGGGGATACGCAGTATTTT. The variable domain in full, completed from reference TRBV19 and TRBJ2-3, reads DGGITQSPKYLFRKEGQNVTLSCEQNLNHDAMYWYRQDPGQGLRLIYYSQIVNDFQKGDIAEGYSVSREKKESFPLTVTSAQKNPTAFYLCASSPDGGDTQYFGPGTRLTVL.

The J gene is TRBJ1-1, the V gene TRBV6-5; D is undetermined. This CDR3 region has 12 residues. Germline assignment: CDR1 MNHEY and CDR2 SVGAGI. Between the trimmed V and J ends, which lost 5 bases and 5 bases, there was a span of 9 bases. CDR3 protein: CASSEGGTEAFF. CDR3 nucleotides: TGTGCCAGCAGTGAAGGAGGGACTGAAGCTTTCTTT.

The chain has TRBV4-1 and TRBJ2-7; 8 nucleotides agree with TRBD1. Trimming removed 2 bases from V and 1 base from J; junction bases left unmatched: 4. Germline CDR1 and CDR2: MGHRA and YSYEKL. The CDR3 contains 15 residues. CDR3: CASSQPDRGSYEQYF. CDR3 DNA: TGCGCCAGCAGCCAACCCGACAGGGGATCCTACGAGCAGTACTTC.

This chain links TRBV10-3 with TRBJ2-1; TRBD1 matches 10 bases. CDR1 and CDR2 (germline): ENHRY, SYGVKD. The V gene end was trimmed by 6 bases and the J gene end by 7 bases; junction bases not matched to a gene: 9. This CDR3 contains 15 residues. The CDR3 is CAISAGQGKINEQFF. In DNA form, the CDR3 reads TGTGCCATCAGCGCGGGACAGGGGAAAATAAATGAGCAGTTCTTC.

The rearrangement joins TRBV19 to TRBJ2-3; D is perhaps TRBD2 (6 bases). Germline-derived CDR1 and CDR2 are LNHDA and SQIVND (reference sequence). The CDR3 is 15 residues long. V shed 4 bases and J shed 0 bases, with 11 bases lying between them. The chain's CDR3 is CASSTPGTSTDTQYF. The CDR3, as DNA: TGTGCCAGTAGTACTCCCGGGACTAGCACAGATACGCAGTATTTT.

This chain uses TRBV10-1 with TRBJ2-1; possible D gene TRBD2, 5 bases. Germline lookup yields CDR1 WNHNN and CDR2 SYGVQD (reference sequence). This CDR3 spans 18 amino acids. Deletions cut 6 bases from V and 5 bases from J, with 26 bases between. The CDR3 region has the DNA TGCGCCAGCAGGCCCCGAGGCCCGGAGGAGAAACCCGACAATGAGCAGTTCTTC. It is translated as CASRPRGPEEKPDNEQFF.

The rearrangement joins TRBV5-4 to TRBJ2-1; D unresolved. CDR3 length: 11 amino acids. The germline V gene has CDR1 SGHNT and CDR2 YYREEE (reference sequence). V was clipped by 4 bases and J by 11 bases, with 10 bases between them. The CDR3 loop is CASSTSLKQFF. The DNA for the CDR3 is TGTGCCAGCAGCACGTCCCTAAAGCAGTTCTTC.

The chain has TRBV6-1 and TRBJ2-7, with 10 bases identical to TRBD2. CDR1 and CDR2 from the germline V gene are MNHNS and SASEGT. Trimming took 3 bases from V and 0 from J; bases not matched to a gene: 5. The CDR3 contains 16 residues. CDR3 sequence: CASSDPGLADSYEQYF. The CDR3 bases are TGTGCCAGCAGTGATCCCGGACTAGCGGACTCCTACGAGCAGTACTTC.

V usage is TRBV12-5 and J usage is TRBJ1-2; 7 nucleotides agree with TRBD1. This CDR3 is 15 amino acids long. V gave up 6 bases and J gave up 2 bases; unmatched junction bases: 9. CDR1 is LGHNT, CDR2 FRNRAP, per germline. Here the CDR3 reads CASGLGGQYNYGYTF. The CDR3 region has the DNA TGTGCTAGTGGCCTGGGGGGACAGTACAACTATGGCTACACCTTC.

The rearrangement uses TRBV7-3 and TRBJ2-5, with D perhaps matching TRBD1 (6 bases). The CDR3 spans 13 residues. Germline V gene lookup returns CDR1 SGHTA and CDR2 FQGTGA. V gave up 4 bases and J gave up 7 bases, with 13 bases separating them. In nucleotides, the CDR3 is TGTGCCAGCAGCTCCCCAGGGGACGCGACCCAGTACTTC. This sequence encodes CASSSPGDATQYF. The entire variable domain, with the rest obtained from reference TRBV7-3 and TRBJ2-5, is as follows: GAGVSQTPSNKVTEKGKYVELRCDPISGHTALYWYRQSLGQGPEFLIYFQGTGAADDSGLPNDRFFAVRPEGSVSTLKIQRTERGDSAVYLCASSSPGDATQYFGPGTRLLVL.

V is TRBV29-1 and J is TRBJ2-7, with TRBD2 identical over 13 bases. The V and J ends lost 5 bases and 2 bases, in that order; junction bases with no gene match: 9. The germline CDR1 and CDR2 sequences are SQVTM and ANQGSEA. The CDR3 totals 16 residues. This CDR3 is CSVPTTSGRSTYEQYF. The CDR3 DNA reads as TGCAGCGTTCCCACGACTAGCGGGAGGTCCACCTACGAGCAGTACTTC.

The chain couples TRBV5-5 to TRBJ1-1; no clear D gene. The V gene lost 5 bases and the J gene lost 0 bases, with 14 bases spanning the gap. CDR3 length equals 15 residues. The germline gives CDR1 SGHKS, CDR2 YYEKEE (reference sequence). CDR3 residues: CASRQSGTVNTEAFF. CDR3 nucleotide sequence: TGTGCCAGCAGGCAATCGGGAACAGTGAACACTGAAGCTTTCTTT.

The J gene is TRBJ1-1, the V gene TRBV20-1; D uncertain. The CDR3 runs 11 residues. The germline CDR1 and CDR2 sequences are DFQATT and SNEGSKA (reference sequence). The V end was cut by 5 bases, the J end by 0 bases, with 4 bases between. CDR3 sequence (DNA): TGCAGTGCTTCCATGAACACTGAAGCTTTCTTT. Protein sequence: CSASMNTEAFF.

This chain links TRBV7-8 with TRBJ1-5; D call uncertain. Trimming left V 1 base short and J 5 bases short, with 12 bases between. Germline CDR1 is SGHVS and CDR2 is FQNEAQ. The CDR3 sequence is 15 residues long. The CDR3 is CASSLEAGSDQPQHF. CDR3 DNA: TGTGCCAGCAGCTTAGAGGCAGGTTCCGATCAGCCCCAGCATTTT.

The V call is TRBV2, the J call TRBJ2-7; perhaps TRBD1 as D (6 bases). The CDR3 runs 11 residues. V was trimmed by 8 bases and J by 1 base, leaving 6 bases between them. Germline lookup yields CDR1 SNHLY and CDR2 FYNNEI. The CDR3 DNA sequence: TGTGCCAGCGGACAGTCCTACGAGCAGTACTTC. This encodes CASGQSYEQYF.

This clone was detected once. J is TRBJ1-2 and V is TRBV6-5; 8 bases match TRBD1. Trimming took 5 bases from V and 0 from J; bases not matched to a gene: 5. Germline V gene data show CDR1 as MNHEY and CDR2 as SVGAGI. The CDR3 covers 15 residues. CDR3 nucleotides: TGTGCCAGCAGTGTTGACAGGGGCACTAACTATGGCTACACCTTC. It yields the protein CASSVDRGTNYGYTF.

V gene TRBV4-1 combines with J gene TRBJ2-4; D not resolved. CDR1 MGHRA and CDR2 YSYEKL come from the germline V gene. V lost 2 bases to trimming and J lost 0 bases, with 11 bases between them. The CDR3 spans 16 residues. CDR3 nucleotides: TGCGCCAGCAGCCAATCTGGTGGGCTAGCCAAAAACATTCAGTACTTC. Translated: CASSQSGGLAKNIQYF.

This chain joins TRBV4-3 and TRBJ1-1; maybe TRBD1 (5 bases). Trimming removed 0 bases from V and 1 base from J, with 12 bases in between. The V gene's germline CDR1 is LGHNA and CDR2 YSLEER. This CDR3 has 16 residues. The CDR3 region is CASSQDMGPPNTEAFF. The CDR3 nucleotides are TGCGCCAGCAGCCAAGATATGGGGCCTCCGAACACTGAAGCTTTCTTT.

This chain links TRBV4-3 with TRBJ1-5; a weak D match, TRBD1 (5 bases). The CDR3 covers 14 residues. Germline CDR1 LGHNA, CDR2 YSLEER. Between the trimmed V and J ends, which lost 1 base and 5 bases, there was a span of 9 bases. CDR3 coding DNA: TGCGCCAGCAGCCAAGGACAGACGGATCAGCCCCAGCATTTT. This sequence encodes CASSQGQTDQPQHF.

The chain links TRBV7-9 to TRBJ2-1, with D possibly being TRBD1 (5 bases). Trimming took 5 bases from V and 5 from J, leaving 16 bases between them. Germline V gene lookup returns CDR1 SEHNR and CDR2 FQNEAQ (reference sequence). The CDR3 is 15 amino acids. As DNA, the CDR3 is TGTGCCAGCAGCCTCCAGGGCAGGAGAGACAATGAGCAGTTCTTC. Encoded protein: CASSLQGRRDNEQFF.

The gene calls are TRBV11-3 and TRBJ1-1; D not certain. This CDR3 is built from 14 residues. Germline CDR1 reads SGHNT; CDR2 reads YENEEA. The V end was cut by 3 bases, the J end by 0 bases, with 8 bases between. The CDR3 coding sequence is TGTGCCAGCAGCTTGGGCCGAATGAACACTGAAGCTTTCTTT. This encodes CASSLGRMNTEAFF.

This rearrangement joins TRBV19 to TRBJ1-1, with 8 bases fitting TRBD1. Germline lookup yields CDR1 LNHDA and CDR2 SQIVND (reference sequence). V dropped 4 bases and J dropped 1; count of bases not matched to a gene: 5. The CDR3 extends over 15 amino acids. CDR3 protein: CASSTHRGRNTEAFF. The CDR3 nucleotides read TGTGCCAGTAGTACGCACAGGGGGAGGAACACTGAAGCTTTCTTT.

This chain connects TRBV30 to TRBJ1-1, with 7 bases aligning to TRBD1. The CDR3 consists of 12 residues. Losses at the gene ends were 8 bases for V and 5 bases for J; bases not matched to a gene: 8. From germline, CDR1 is GTSNPN and CDR2 SVGIG (reference sequence). The CDR3 DNA sequence: TGTGCCGGCAGGGGGGCTAGGACTGAAGCTTTCTTT. Translation gives CAGRGARTEAFF.

The chain carries TRBV4-1 and TRBJ2-7; D is unresolved. The CDR3 has 11 amino acids. Germline V gives CDR1 MGHRA, CDR2 YSYEKL. V shed 1 base and J shed 6 bases, with 4 bases lying between them. The CDR3 DNA sequence: TGCGCCAGCAGCCAAGGTCTCGAGCAGTACTTC. Translated: CASSQGLEQYF.

The gene calls are TRBV29-1 and TRBJ2-5, with no clear D. The CDR3 sequence is 13 residues long. The V and J ends lost 7 bases and 5 bases respectively, with 17 bases between them. The germline V gene has CDR1 SQVTM and CDR2 ANQGSEA. CDR3 amino acids: CSAAPGQAETQYF. Here the CDR3 DNA reads TGCAGCGCCGCCCCTGGGCAGGCTGAGACCCAGTACTTC.

V gene TRBV5-1 combines with J gene TRBJ1-3; D not certain. Trimming removed 4 bases at V and 1 base at J, with 9 bases between. The CDR3 totals 14 residues. Per germline, CDR1 SGHRS and CDR2 YFSETQ. CDR3 protein: CASSPSGSGNTIYF. The CDR3 DNA follows: TGCGCCAGCAGCCCCTCGGGATCTGGAAACACCATATATTTT.

This chain uses TRBV5-1 with TRBJ2-1, with D perhaps matching TRBD2 (7 bases). Per germline, CDR1 SGHRS and CDR2 YFSETQ. The CDR3 runs to 16 residues. The DNA for the CDR3 is TGCGCTACCAAACCCAGAGGGGGGGAGGTCCCCAATGAGCAGTTCTTC. Translated, it gives CATKPRGGEVPNEQFF.

The V call is TRBV5-1, the J call TRBJ1-3; D is undetermined. From germline, CDR1 is SGHRS and CDR2 YFSETQ. V was cut by 0 bases and J by 0 bases, with 16 bases left in between. This CDR3 comprises 18 residues. CDR3 sequence: CASSLAPMAAVSGNTIYF. CDR3 DNA: TGCGCCAGCAGCTTGGCTCCAATGGCAGCGGTCTCTGGAAACACCATATATTTT.

This rearrangement joins TRBV19 to TRBJ2-1; D is undetermined. Germline CDR1 and CDR2: LNHDA and SQIVND (reference sequence). V was trimmed by 0 bases and J by 4 bases, leaving 4 bases between them. The CDR3 length is 13 residues. The CDR3 spells CASSIDEYNEQFF. Written as DNA, the CDR3 is TGTGCCAGTAGTATAGACGAGTACAATGAGCAGTTCTTC.